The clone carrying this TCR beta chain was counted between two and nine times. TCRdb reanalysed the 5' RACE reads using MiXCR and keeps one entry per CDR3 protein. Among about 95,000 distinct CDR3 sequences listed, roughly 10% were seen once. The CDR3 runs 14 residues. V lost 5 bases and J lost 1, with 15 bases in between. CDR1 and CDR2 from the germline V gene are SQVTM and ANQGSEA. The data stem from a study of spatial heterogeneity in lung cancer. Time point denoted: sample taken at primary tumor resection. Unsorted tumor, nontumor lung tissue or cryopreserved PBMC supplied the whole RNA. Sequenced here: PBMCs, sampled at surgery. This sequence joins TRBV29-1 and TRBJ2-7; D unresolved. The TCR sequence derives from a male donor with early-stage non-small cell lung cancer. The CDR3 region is CSVRTTRISYEQYF. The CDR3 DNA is TGCAGCGTTCGGACCACAAGGATTTCCTACGAGCAGTACTTC.